Below, one T cell receptor beta chain is given with its context. Its specificity is not known. Trimming cost V 6 bases and J 4 bases; bases outside gene matches: 3. CDR3 length: 16 residues. The germline V gene has CDR1 MDHEN and CDR2 SYDVKM. TCRdb re-analysed the 5' RACE reads in MiXCR, keeping a single row per CDR3 protein. The table shows 500,000 to 650,000 distinct CDR3 sequences, with around 12% occurring only once. This sample stems from a study of T cells after yellow fever vaccination. General observations from the study: Among primary-vaccination clones, most reappeared after the booster, at about 95% for CD4 and around 91% for CD8. FACS-sorted repertoires might harbor abundant contaminating clonotypes from the bulk population.

The clonotype was recovered from a man aged 25-45 years who received the YFV17D yellow fever vaccine. The chain recombines TRBV28 with TRBJ2-2; 15 nucleotides agree with TRBD2. The sample consisted of PBMCs, taken on the day of the yellow fever booster vaccination. The CDR3 sequence is CASRGLAGGITGELFF. In nucleotides, the CDR3 is TGTGCCAGCAGGGGACTAGCGGGAGGCATCACCGGGGAGCTGTTTTTT.